The clone carrying this TCR beta chain has ten or more counts. Its antigen is not identified. The entry originates in a study of molecular identifiers for immune sequencing clone quantification. Study-level findings and limits: Amid over 900,000 naive cells, spiked Jurkat TCR RNA from one cell was reportedly still detectable.

TCRdb re-called the PCR reads with MiXCR, one entry per CDR3 protein. The sample yields over 600,000 distinct CDR3 sequences, 15% to 20% seen once. The CDR3 length is 20 residues. Losses at the gene ends were 3 bases for V and 1 base for J; bases not matched to a gene: 17. Germline V gene data show CDR1 as MGHDK and CDR2 as SYGVNS. The sequencing input was naive CD8+ T cells from blood, with Jurkat cell RNA spiked in. The sample's subset: FACS-sorted CD8+CD4-CCR7+CD45RA+ naive T cells. The sequence was collected from a human donor in good health. Some libraries in this study had Jurkat cell RNA spiked in. The chain employs TRBV25-1 and TRBJ2-5; TRBD2 agrees at 10 bases. The CDR3 nucleotides are TGTGCCAGCAGTGACCGGCCGATGTCGCTCTTAGCGGGAGGCCAAGAGACCCAGTACTTC. It is translated as CASSDRPMSLLAGGQETQYF.